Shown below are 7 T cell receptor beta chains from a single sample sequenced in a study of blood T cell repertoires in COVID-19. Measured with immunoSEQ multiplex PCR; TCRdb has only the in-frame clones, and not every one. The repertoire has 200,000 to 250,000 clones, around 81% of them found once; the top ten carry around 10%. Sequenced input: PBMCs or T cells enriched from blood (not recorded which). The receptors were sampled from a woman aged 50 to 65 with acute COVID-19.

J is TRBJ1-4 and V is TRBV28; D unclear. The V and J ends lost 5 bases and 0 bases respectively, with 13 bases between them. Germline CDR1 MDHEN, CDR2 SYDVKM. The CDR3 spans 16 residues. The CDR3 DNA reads TGTGCCAGCAGTAGGCCTGAGGCGGCAACTAATGAAAAACTGTTTTTT. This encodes CASSRPEAATNEKLFF.

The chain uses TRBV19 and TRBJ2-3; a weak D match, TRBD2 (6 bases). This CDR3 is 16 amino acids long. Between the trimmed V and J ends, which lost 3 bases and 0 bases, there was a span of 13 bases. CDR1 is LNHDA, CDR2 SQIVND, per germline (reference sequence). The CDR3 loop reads CASSMGSGTSTDTQYF. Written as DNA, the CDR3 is TGTGCCAGTAGTATGGGCTCAGGGACTAGCACAGATACGCAGTATTTT.

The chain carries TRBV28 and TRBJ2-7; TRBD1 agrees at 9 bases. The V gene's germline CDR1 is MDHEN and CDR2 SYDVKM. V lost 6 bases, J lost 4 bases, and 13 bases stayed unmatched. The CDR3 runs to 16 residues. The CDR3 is CASRTGGGRGSYEQYF. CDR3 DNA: TGTGCCAGCAGGACAGGGGGTGGAAGAGGGTCTTACGAGCAGTACTTC.

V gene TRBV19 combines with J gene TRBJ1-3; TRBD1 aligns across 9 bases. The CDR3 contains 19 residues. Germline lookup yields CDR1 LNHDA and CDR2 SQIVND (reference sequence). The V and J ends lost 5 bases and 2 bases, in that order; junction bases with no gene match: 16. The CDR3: CASSQIPGQGYIAGNTIYF. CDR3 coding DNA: TGTGCCAGTAGTCAAATTCCGGGACAGGGATATATCGCTGGAAACACCATATATTTT.

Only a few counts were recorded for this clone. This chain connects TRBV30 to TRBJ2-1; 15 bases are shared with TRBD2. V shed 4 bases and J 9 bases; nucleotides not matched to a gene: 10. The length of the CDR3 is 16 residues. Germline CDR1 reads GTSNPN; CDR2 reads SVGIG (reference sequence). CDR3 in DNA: TGTGCCTGGATGTCCCGGACTAGCGGGAGGGCCCTTGAGCAGTTCTTC. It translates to CAWMSRTSGRALEQFF.

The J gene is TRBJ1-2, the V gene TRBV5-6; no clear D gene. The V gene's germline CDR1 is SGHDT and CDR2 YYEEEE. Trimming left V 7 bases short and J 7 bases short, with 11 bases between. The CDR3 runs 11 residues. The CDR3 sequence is CASAGRGGYTF. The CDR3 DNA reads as TGTGCCAGCGCCGGTAGAGGTGGCTACACCTTC.

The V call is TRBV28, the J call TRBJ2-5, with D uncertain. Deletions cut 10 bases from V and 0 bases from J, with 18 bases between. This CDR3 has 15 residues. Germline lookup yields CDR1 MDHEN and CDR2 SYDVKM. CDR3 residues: CATAGRRRYQETQYF. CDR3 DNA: TGTGCCACCGCTGGGCGACGTAGATACCAAGAGACCCAGTACTTC.